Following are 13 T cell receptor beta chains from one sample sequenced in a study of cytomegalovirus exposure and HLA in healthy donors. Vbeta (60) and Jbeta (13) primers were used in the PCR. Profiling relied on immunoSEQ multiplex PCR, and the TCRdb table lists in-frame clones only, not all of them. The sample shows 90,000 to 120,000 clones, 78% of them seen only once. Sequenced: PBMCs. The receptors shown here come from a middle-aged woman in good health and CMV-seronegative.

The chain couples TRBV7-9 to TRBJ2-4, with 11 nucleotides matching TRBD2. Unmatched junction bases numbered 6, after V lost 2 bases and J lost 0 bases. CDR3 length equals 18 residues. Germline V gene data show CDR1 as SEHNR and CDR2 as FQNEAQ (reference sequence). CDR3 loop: CASSLTSGSYLAKNIQYF. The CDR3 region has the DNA TGTGCCAGCAGCTTAACTAGCGGGAGCTACCTAGCCAAAAACATTCAGTACTTC.

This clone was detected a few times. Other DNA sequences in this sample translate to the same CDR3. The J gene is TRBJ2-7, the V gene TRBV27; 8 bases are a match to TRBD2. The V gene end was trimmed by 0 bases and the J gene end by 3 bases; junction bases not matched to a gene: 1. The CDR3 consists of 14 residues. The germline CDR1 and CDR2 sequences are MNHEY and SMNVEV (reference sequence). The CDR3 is CASSLSGTSYEQYF. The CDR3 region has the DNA TGTGCCAGCAGTTTATCCGGGACTAGCTACGAGCAGTACTTC.

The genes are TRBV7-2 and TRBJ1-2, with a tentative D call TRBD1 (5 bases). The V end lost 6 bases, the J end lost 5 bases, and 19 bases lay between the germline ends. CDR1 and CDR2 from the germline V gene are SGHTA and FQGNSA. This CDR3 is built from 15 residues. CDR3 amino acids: CASRLPDKPIYGYTF. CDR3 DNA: TGTGCCAGCAGGCTTCCGGACAAGCCCATTTATGGCTACACCTTC.

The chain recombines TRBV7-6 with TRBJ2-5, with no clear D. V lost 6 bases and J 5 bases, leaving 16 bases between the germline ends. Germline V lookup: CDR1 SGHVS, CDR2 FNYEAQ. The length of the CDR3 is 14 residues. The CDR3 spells CASSSMIPTETQYF. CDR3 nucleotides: TGTGCCAGCAGTTCTATGATCCCAACGGAGACCCAGTACTTC.

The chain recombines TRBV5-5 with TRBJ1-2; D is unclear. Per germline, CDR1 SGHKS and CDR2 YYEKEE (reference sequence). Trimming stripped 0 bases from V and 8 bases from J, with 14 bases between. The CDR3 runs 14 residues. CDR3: CASSLDIKQWGYTF. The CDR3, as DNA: TGTGCCAGCAGCTTGGACATTAAACAGTGGGGCTACACCTTC. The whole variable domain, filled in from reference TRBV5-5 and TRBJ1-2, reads DAGVTQSPTHLIKTRGQQVTLRCSPISGHKSVSWYQQVLGQGPQFIFQYYEKEERGRGNFPDRFSARQFPNYSSELNVNALLLGDSALYLCASSLDIKQWGYTFGSGTRLTVV.

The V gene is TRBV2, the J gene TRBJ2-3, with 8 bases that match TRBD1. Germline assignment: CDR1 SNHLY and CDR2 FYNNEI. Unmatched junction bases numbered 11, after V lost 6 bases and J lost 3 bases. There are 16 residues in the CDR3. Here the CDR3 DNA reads TGTGCCAGCAGCGTAACCAGGACAGGGCTTACAGATACGCAGTATTTT. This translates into CASSVTRTGLTDTQYF.

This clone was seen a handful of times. DNA for the CDR3: TGTGCCAGTAGTCCAAAACGACTAGCACACTACGAGCAGTACTTC. Its protein product is CASSPKRLAHYEQYF. This rearrangement joins TRBV19 to TRBJ2-7, with TRBD2 identical over 7 bases. CDR1 is LNHDA, CDR2 SQIVND, per germline (reference sequence). The V and J ends lost 5 bases and 3 bases, in that order; junction bases with no gene match: 10. This CDR3 spans 15 amino acids. The full variable domain, in which reference TRBV19 and TRBJ2-7 provide the parts outside the CDR3, is DGGITQSPKYLFRKEGQNVTLSCEQNLNHDAMYWYRQDPGQGLRLIYYSQIVNDFQKGDIAEGYSVSREKKESFPLTVTSAQKNPTAFYLCASSPKRLAHYEQYFGPGTRLTVT.

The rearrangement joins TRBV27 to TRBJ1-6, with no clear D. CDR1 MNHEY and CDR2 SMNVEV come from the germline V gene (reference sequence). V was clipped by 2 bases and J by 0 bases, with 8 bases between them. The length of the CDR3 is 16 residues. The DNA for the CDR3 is TGTGCCAGCAGTTTAATGGCCAGCTCCTATAATTCACCCCTCCACTTT. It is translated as CASSLMASSYNSPLHF.

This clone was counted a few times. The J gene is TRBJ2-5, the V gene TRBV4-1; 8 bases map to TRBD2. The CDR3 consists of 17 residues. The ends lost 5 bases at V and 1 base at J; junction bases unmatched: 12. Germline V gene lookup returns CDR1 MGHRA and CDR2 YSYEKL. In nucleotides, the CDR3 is TGCGCCAGCAGCACACGCCCCAGCGGGAGTGGCCAAGAGACCCAGTACTTC. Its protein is CASSTRPSGSGQETQYF.

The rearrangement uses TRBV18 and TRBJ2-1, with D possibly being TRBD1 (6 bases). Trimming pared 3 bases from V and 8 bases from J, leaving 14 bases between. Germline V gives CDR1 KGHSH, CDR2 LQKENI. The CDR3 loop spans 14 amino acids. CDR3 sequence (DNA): TGTGCCAGCTCACCTATGCTGAAGGGGGATGAGCAGTTCTTC. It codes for CASSPMLKGDEQFF.

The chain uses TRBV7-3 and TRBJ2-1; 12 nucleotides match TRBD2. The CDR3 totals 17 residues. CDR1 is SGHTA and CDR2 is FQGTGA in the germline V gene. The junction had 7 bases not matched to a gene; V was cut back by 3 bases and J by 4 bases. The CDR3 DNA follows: TGTGCCAGCAGCTTTCGCACTAGCGGGAGGACGTACAATGAGCAGTTCTTC. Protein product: CASSFRTSGRTYNEQFF.

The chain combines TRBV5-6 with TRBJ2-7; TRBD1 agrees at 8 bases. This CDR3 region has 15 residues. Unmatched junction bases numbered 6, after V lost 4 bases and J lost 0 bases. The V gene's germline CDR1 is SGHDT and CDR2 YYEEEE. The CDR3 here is CASSLGQGSSYEQYF. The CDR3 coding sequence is TGTGCCAGCAGCCTAGGACAGGGCAGCTCCTACGAGCAGTACTTC. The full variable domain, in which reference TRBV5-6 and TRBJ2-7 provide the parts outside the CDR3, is DAGVTQSPTHLIKTRGQQVTLRCSPKSGHDTVSWYQQALGQGPQFIFQYYEEEERQRGNFPDRFSGHQFPNYSSELNVNALLLGDSALYLCASSLGQGSSYEQYFGPGTRLTVT.

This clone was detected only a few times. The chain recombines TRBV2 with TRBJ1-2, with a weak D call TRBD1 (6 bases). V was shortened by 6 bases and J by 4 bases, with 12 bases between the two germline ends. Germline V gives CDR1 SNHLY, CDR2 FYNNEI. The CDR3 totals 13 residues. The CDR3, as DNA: TGTGCCAGCAGGGAGACAGGTGGCTATGGCTACACCTTC. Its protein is CASRETGGYGYTF.